This entry lists 28 T cell receptor beta chains sequenced from one sample in a study of shared clonotypes between healthy human individuals. The method was immunoSEQ multiplex PCR; TCRdb's version includes in-frame clones alone and lacks a portion of them. The data show roughly 1.4 million clones, with around 98.5% seen just once and about 0.35% held by the top ten. Sequencing was done on a sample of naive CD4+ T cells sorted from blood. Subset described: CD45RA+ positively selected. Every receptor here comes from a man aged 25 to 45 in good health.

This clone was recorded once. The chain carries TRBV18 and TRBJ1-2; TRBD1 might be the D (6 bases). The CDR3 spans 15 residues. The germline V and J ends were trimmed by 0 bases and 8 bases, with 16 bases remaining between them. CDR1 is KGHSH, CDR2 LQKENI, per germline. CDR3 amino acids: CASSPPVGGDVGYTF. In DNA, the CDR3 is TGTGCCAGCTCACCACCCGTAGGGGGGGATGTCGGCTACACCTTC.

V usage is TRBV4-1 and J usage is TRBJ2-2, with D unclear. Trimming pared 1 base from V and 5 bases from J, leaving 17 bases between. CDR3 length: 17 amino acids. Germline-derived CDR1 and CDR2 are MGHRA and YSYEKL. CDR3: CASSQASALGRTGELFF. In nucleotides, the CDR3 is TGCGCCAGCAGCCAAGCCTCGGCGCTAGGCAGGACCGGGGAGCTGTTTTTT.

The rearrangement uses TRBV4-1 and TRBJ2-4; possibly TRBD1 or TRBD2 for D (5 bases each). The germline CDR1 and CDR2 sequences are MGHRA and YSYEKL. This CDR3 has 17 residues. Trimming removed 3 bases from V and 0 bases from J, with 15 bases in between. CDR3 DNA: TGCGCCAGCAGCCAGTTATACGGGGACGTAGCCAAAAACATTCAGTACTTC. It specifies CASSQLYGDVAKNIQYF.

This clone is a singleton in its sample. The V call is TRBV10-1, the J call TRBJ2-5, with 8 nucleotides matching TRBD1. Germline V lookup: CDR1 WNHNN, CDR2 SYGVQD (reference sequence). This CDR3 is 13 amino acids long. Losses at the gene ends were 5 bases for V and 5 bases for J; bases not matched to a gene: 4. The CDR3 protein is CASSPGGQETQYF. CDR3 in DNA: TGCGCCAGCAGTCCAGGGGGCCAGGAGACCCAGTACTTC.

The J gene is TRBJ2-7, the V gene TRBV28, with 7 bases identical to TRBD1. The CDR3 covers 14 residues. The J segment lost 3 bases and the V segment lost 7 bases, leaving 9 bases of the junction unmatched. CDR1 MDHEN and CDR2 SYDVKM come from the germline V gene. This CDR3 reads CASTMGQGVYEQYF. In DNA form, the CDR3 reads TGTGCCAGCACCATGGGGCAGGGGGTCTACGAGCAGTACTTC.

The chain employs TRBV18 and TRBJ2-3; D is uncertain. Germline lookup yields CDR1 KGHSH and CDR2 LQKENI. The CDR3 contains 13 residues. V lost 1 base, J lost 2 bases, and 4 bases lay in between. The CDR3 loop reads CASSPQVTDTQYF. The CDR3 bases are TGTGCCAGCTCACCACAGGTCACAGATACGCAGTATTTT. Combining the CDR3 with reference TRBV18 and TRBJ2-3 gives the whole variable domain NAGVMQNPRHLVRRRGQEARLRCSPMKGHSHVYWYRQLPEEGLKFMVYLQKENIIDESGMPKERFSAEFPKEGPSILRIQQVVRGDSAAYFCASSPQVTDTQYFGPGTRLTVL.

This clone was seen just once. This chain uses TRBV10-1 with TRBJ2-7, with D tentatively TRBD1 or TRBD2 (7 bases each). The CDR3 is made up of 13 amino acids. V lost 9 bases and J lost 7, with 19 bases in between. Germline CDR1 WNHNN, CDR2 SYGVQD (reference sequence). CDR3 protein: CASARGLAEEQYF. CDR3 nucleotide sequence: TGCGCCAGTGCAAGGGGGCTAGCGGAGGAGCAGTACTTC.

This clone is a singleton in its sample. The chain uses TRBV30 and TRBJ1-3; D not resolved. This CDR3 comprises 14 residues. V was pared by 2 bases and J by 0 bases, with 8 bases between. Germline CDR1 is GTSNPN and CDR2 is SVGIG (reference sequence). In DNA form, the CDR3 reads TGTGCCTGGAGTTCATCTTTCTCTGGAAACACCATATATTTT. Translating gives CAWSSSFSGNTIYF.

V gene TRBV5-1 combines with J gene TRBJ2-3; D possibly corresponds to TRBD1 (5 bases). CDR3 length: 16 amino acids. V lost 3 bases to trimming and J lost 3 bases, with 17 bases between them. The germline V gene encodes CDR1 SGHRS and CDR2 YFSETQ. The CDR3 DNA is TGCGCCAGCAGCTCAAAAGGGGTCAGCCTTACAGATACGCAGTATTTT. Protein: CASSSKGVSLTDTQYF.

The genes are TRBV9 and TRBJ1-2; no reliable D call. Germline CDR1 is SGDLS and CDR2 is YYNGEE. Trimming stripped 0 bases from V and 8 bases from J, with 14 bases between. The CDR3 is 14 residues long. The CDR3 sequence: CASSVESLGEGYTF. The CDR3 DNA reads TGTGCCAGCAGCGTAGAATCCCTTGGGGAGGGCTACACCTTC. Full variable domain (remainder filled in from reference TRBV9 and TRBJ1-2): DSGVTQTPKHLITATGQRVTLRCSPRSGDLSVYWYQQSLDQGLQFLIQYYNGEERAKGNILERFSAQQFPDLHSELNLSSLELGDSALYFCASSVESLGEGYTFGSGTRLTVV.

The rearrangement links TRBV10-3 to TRBJ2-5; 10 bases are shared with TRBD2. Germline V gene sequence: CDR1 ENHRY, CDR2 SYGVKD. The CDR3 has 15 amino acids. V trimming: 2 bases; J trimming: 2 bases; junction bases outside the gene matches: 2. CDR3: CAISEPSGRQETQYF. For the CDR3, the DNA is TGTGCCATCAGTGAGCCTAGCGGGAGACAAGAGACCCAGTACTTC.

The chain combines TRBV19 with TRBJ2-2, with TRBD2 matching 13 bases. Germline V gene sequence: CDR1 LNHDA, CDR2 SQIVND (reference sequence). Trimming took 6 bases from V and 5 from J; bases not matched to a gene: 9. The CDR3 runs to 17 residues. The CDR3 DNA sequence: TGTGCCAGTAGAAGGACTAGCGGGAGTCAAATGACCGGGGAGCTGTTTTTT. Amino acids: CASRRTSGSQMTGELFF.

Points on this clone: The identical CDR3 is also encoded by other nucleotide sequences in the sample. J is TRBJ2-1 and V is TRBV28, with D possibly being TRBD2 (6 bases). This CDR3 is built from 14 residues. The germline V gene has CDR1 MDHEN and CDR2 SYDVKM. V lost 6 bases, J lost 0 bases, and 9 bases lay in between. CDR3 DNA sequence: TGTGCCAGCAGCCGGGACTCCTCCTACAATGAGCAGTTCTTC. This gives the protein CASSRDSSYNEQFF.

In regard to this clone: Within the sample, other DNA sequences also encode this same CDR3. The chain links TRBV5-1 to TRBJ1-5; D is possibly TRBD1 (5 bases). The germline V and J ends were trimmed by 2 bases and 6 bases, with 9 bases remaining between them. Looked up from germline, CDR1 is SGHRS and CDR2 is YFSETQ. The CDR3 is 13 residues long. The DNA for the CDR3 is TGCGCCAGCAGCTTTCAGGGAGGTCAGCCCCAGCATTTT. It encodes CASSFQGGQPQHF.

This chain links TRBV2 with TRBJ2-7; 11 positions agree with TRBD1. The J call is doubtful: the DNA matches TRBJ2-5 better. There are 13 residues in the CDR3. The germline V gene has CDR1 SNHLY and CDR2 FYNNEI. The chain's CDR3 is CASSGGQGGTQYF. The DNA for the CDR3 is TGTGCCAGCAGTGGGGGACAGGGGGGGACCCAGTACTTC.

The chain carries TRBV6-5 and TRBJ1-3, with D perhaps matching TRBD1 (6 bases). With 2 bases removed from V and 5 bases from J, the gap between germline ends came to 10 bases. This CDR3 comprises 14 residues. In germline, CDR1 is MNHEY, CDR2 SVGAGI. This CDR3 is CASSYGQRRNTIYF. CDR3 nucleotide sequence: TGTGCCAGCAGTTACGGACAGAGGAGAAACACCATATATTTT.

CDR3 in amino acids: CASSLEGRAHEQYF. CDR3 nucleotides: TGTGCCAGCAGCTTAGAGGGGCGCGCTCACGAGCAGTACTTC. The rearrangement uses TRBV11-2 and TRBJ2-7, with a weak D call TRBD1 (5 bases). The CDR3 totals 14 residues. V shed 0 bases and J shed 5 bases, with 11 bases lying between them. Germline values: CDR1 SGHAT, CDR2 FQNNGV.

This sequence joins TRBV18 and TRBJ2-2; TRBD1 matches at 8 bases. Germline lookup yields CDR1 KGHSH and CDR2 LQKENI. The J segment lost 4 bases and the V segment lost 0 bases, leaving 7 bases of the junction unmatched. The CDR3 is made up of 17 amino acids. In DNA, the CDR3 is TGTGCCAGCTCACCACCTCGGGCAGGGGGCATCACCGGGGAGCTGTTTTTT. Residues: CASSPPRAGGITGELFF.

About this clone: This CDR3 is also generated by other DNA sequences in the sample. The chain couples TRBV6-5 to TRBJ1-5; tentative D call: TRBD1 (6 bases). CDR1 is MNHEY, CDR2 SVGAGI, per germline. There are 15 residues in the CDR3. The V and J ends lost 6 bases and 0 bases respectively, with 12 bases between them. The CDR3 DNA sequence: TGTGCCAGCAGATCGGACAGAAATAGCAATCAGCCCCAGCATTTT. Protein sequence: CASRSDRNSNQPQHF.

The genes are TRBV20-1 and TRBJ1-1; D call uncertain. Trimming pared 7 bases from V and 1 base from J, leaving 7 bases between. This CDR3 contains 11 residues. The germline gives CDR1 DFQATT, CDR2 SNEGSKA (reference sequence). The CDR3 DNA reads TGCAGTGACTGGAGGAACACTGAAGCTTTCTTT. It yields the protein CSDWRNTEAFF.

The chain couples TRBV5-4 to TRBJ2-1, with D tentatively TRBD2 (5 bases). CDR1 is SGHNT and CDR2 is YYREEE in the germline V gene (reference sequence). The CDR3 is 14 amino acids. V lost 5 bases to trimming and J lost 8 bases, with 17 bases between them. The DNA of the CDR3 is TGTGCCAGCAGGTCGGGATTAATAGAGGATGAGCAGTTCTTC. Translation: CASRSGLIEDEQFF.

CDR3 DNA: TGTGCCAGCAGTCTGACCGGGACTAACTATGGCTACACCTTC. Residues: CASSLTGTNYGYTF. The rearrangement links TRBV7-9 to TRBJ1-2; D is unresolved. V lost 6 bases to trimming and J lost 0 bases, with 11 bases between them. Germline assignment: CDR1 SEHNR and CDR2 FQNEAQ (reference sequence). The CDR3 extends over 14 amino acids.

This sequence joins TRBV1 and TRBJ2-1. TRBV1 is designated a pseudogene. The CDR3 is made up of 16 amino acids. In DNA form, the CDR3 reads TGCACCAGCAGCCAAGATGGGCTAGATAGAAGGGATGAGCAGTTCTTC. Translation gives CTSSQDGLDRRDEQFF.

The rearrangement links TRBV11-2 to TRBJ2-1; D may correspond to TRBD1 or TRBD2 (5 bases each). The germline V gene encodes CDR1 SGHAT and CDR2 FQNNGV. The V and J ends lost 5 bases and 0 bases respectively, with 17 bases between them. CDR3 length: 17 residues. The CDR3 protein is CASSQSTGARSYNEQFF. As DNA, the CDR3 is TGTGCCAGCAGCCAGTCGACCGGGGCCCGCTCCTACAATGAGCAGTTCTTC.

The chain uses TRBV5-1 and TRBJ1-1; TRBD1 matches 7 bases. The CDR3 has 14 amino acids. Germline-derived CDR1 and CDR2 are SGHRS and YFSETQ. J lost 0 bases, V lost 3 bases, and 2 bases had no gene match. CDR3 sequence reads: CASSWTGMNTEAFF. The CDR3 DNA sequence: TGCGCCAGCAGCTGGACAGGAATGAACACTGAAGCTTTCTTT.

V gene TRBV7-2 combines with J gene TRBJ2-3, with 8 bases lining up with TRBD2. The CDR3 extends over 16 amino acids. Germline CDR1 and CDR2: SGHTA and FQGNSA. The J segment lost 2 bases and the V segment lost 5 bases, leaving 9 bases of the junction unmatched. The CDR3 DNA reads as TGTGCCAGCAGCACCCCGGGACTAGAATACACAGATACGCAGTATTTT. Amino acids: CASSTPGLEYTDTQYF.

This clone was detected once. At one boundary the junction diverges from the germline segment, which might be a read error. CDR3: CASSLAPTDRNEQYF. DNA of the CDR3: TGTGCCAGCAGCCTAGCCCCGACAGACCGGAACGAGCAGTACTTC. J is TRBJ2-7 and V is TRBV7-8; D could derive from TRBD1 or TRBD2 (5 bases each). CDR1 is SGHVS and CDR2 is FQNEAQ in the germline V gene. The CDR3 has 15 residues.

The chain uses TRBV28 and TRBJ2-6; D is unresolved. This CDR3 comprises 16 residues. The germline gives CDR1 MDHEN, CDR2 SYDVKM. The V end lost 4 bases, the J end lost 0 bases, and 10 bases lay between the germline ends. The CDR3 protein is CASSSWTSSGANVLTF. The CDR3 DNA is TGTGCCAGCAGTTCGTGGACCAGCTCTGGGGCCAACGTCCTGACTTTC.